This T cell receptor beta chain is drawn from a study of T cells after posttransplantation cyclophosphamide. Study observations and caveats: After PTCy, TRB diversity resembled that of CNI/methotrexate controls. Later blood repertoires were often dominated by clones from the donor CD8+ memory compartment.

V was pared by 0 bases and J by 6 bases, with 3 bases of the junction left unmatched. The CDR3 has 14 residues. Germline V gene sequence: CDR1 MNHEY, CDR2 SMNVEV (reference sequence). This clone was recorded only once. Antigen: not known. Data came from immunoSEQ multiplex PCR; TCRdb stores just in-frame clones and leaves some out. The sample has approximately 32,000 clones, around 90% seen once. The V gene is TRBV27, the J gene TRBJ1-2; 8 bases line up with TRBD1. Material: PBMCs. This TCR was sampled from a woman in her forties with a blood cancer, CMV-positive, and with a related stem cell donor. The CDR3 DNA follows: TGTGCCAGCAGTTTATCGGACAGGGAGGATGGCTACACCTTC. Protein product: CASSLSDREDGYTF.